The 22 T cell receptor beta chains listed next were all sequenced from one sample in a study of blood T cell repertoires in COVID-19. TCRdb's copy holds only in-frame clones and misses some; the assay was immunoSEQ multiplex PCR. The top ten clones hold under 6% of a sample with 150,000 to 200,000 clones, roughly 87% of them seen once. The source material was peripheral blood. All receptors derive from a human donor in a cohort sampled during active COVID-19.

This rearrangement joins TRBV27 to TRBJ2-2; tentatively, D is TRBD1 (6 bases). CDR1 and CDR2 (germline): MNHEY, SMNVEV (reference sequence). This CDR3 has 15 residues. The V and J ends lost 1 base and 3 bases respectively, with 9 bases between them. CDR3 DNA: TGTGCCAGCAGTTTATGGGGGCGCGACACCGGGGAGCTGTTTTTT. The encoded protein is CASSLWGRDTGELFF.

The chain uses TRBV7-2 and TRBJ2-1, with 9 bases that match TRBD2. Germline assignment: CDR1 SGHTA and CDR2 FQGNSA. The V gene end was trimmed by 2 bases and the J gene end by 9 bases; junction bases not matched to a gene: 14. This CDR3 region has 17 residues. CDR3 sequence: CASSLRVGGGASGEQFF. In DNA form, the CDR3 reads TGTGCCAGCAGCTTAAGGGTCGGCGGGGGGGCCTCGGGTGAGCAGTTCTTC. Full variable domain (rest looked up from reference TRBV7-2 and TRBJ2-1): GAGVSQSPSNKVTEKGKDVELRCDPISGHTALYWYRQSLGQGLEFLIYFQGNSAPDKSGLPSDRFSAERTGGSVSTLTIQRTQQEDSAVYLCASSLRVGGGASGEQFFGPGTRLTVL.

This chain uses TRBV30 with TRBJ1-2, with 7 bases that match TRBD1. Per the germline V gene, CDR1 is GTSNPN and CDR2 is SVGIG (reference sequence). This CDR3 comprises 13 residues. After removal of 8 bases from V and 6 bases from J, the junction contained 12 bases not matched to a gene. The CDR3, as DNA: TGTGCCGGTACAGGGGAAGAAGTAAATGGCTACACCTTC. Translation: CAGTGEEVNGYTF.

This rearrangement joins TRBV6-1 to TRBJ2-2; TRBD1 aligns across 9 bases. Germline CDR1 is MNHNS and CDR2 is SASEGT. V lost 3 bases and J lost 7; bases outside the gene matches: 3. The CDR3 loop spans 14 amino acids. CDR3 coding DNA: TGTGCCAGCAGTGAGACAGGGGGTATCGGGGAGCTGTTTTTT. It yields the protein CASSETGGIGELFF.

This clone was recorded only once. The rearrangement links TRBV24-1 to TRBJ2-2; D may be TRBD1 (6 bases). The CDR3 contains 16 residues. Germline assignment: CDR1 KGHDR and CDR2 SFDVKD. V lost 4 bases and J 1 base, leaving 12 bases between the germline ends. The CDR3 protein is CATSDPGQLNTGELFF. The CDR3 DNA sequence: TGTGCCACCAGTGACCCCGGACAGCTGAACACCGGGGAGCTGTTTTTT.

For the CDR3, the DNA is TGTGCCAGCAGTATACAGGGTGGGGCTGGAAACACCATATATTTT. Its protein is CASSIQGGAGNTIYF. The chain carries TRBV2 and TRBJ1-3, with D tentatively TRBD1 (6 bases). The CDR3 spans 15 residues. The ends were cut back, 5 bases at V and 2 bases at J, with 13 bases in the middle. Germline V gene lookup returns CDR1 SNHLY and CDR2 FYNNEI.

V gene TRBV3-1 (or the pseudogene TRBV3-2) combines with J gene TRBJ1-3, with no clear D. Germline assignment: CDR1 LGHDT and CDR2 YNNKEL (reference sequence). The CDR3 consists of 22 residues. Trimming took off 4 bases at V and 0 bases at J, with 31 bases between the two ends. CDR3 protein: CASSLIPRPSSVTPNSGNTIYF. As DNA, the CDR3 is TGTGCCAGCAGCCTAATTCCCCGCCCATCCTCCGTGACACCCAACTCTGGAAACACCATATATTTT.

The rearrangement uses TRBV6-4 and TRBJ1-1, with unresolved D. This CDR3 comprises 11 residues. Germline-derived CDR1 and CDR2 are MRHNA and SNTAGT. CDR3 sequence reads: CVGARNTEAFF. CDR3 in DNA: TGTGTCGGAGCGAGAAACACTGAAGCTTTCTTT.

As to this clone: Other DNA sequences from this sample encode an identical CDR3 as well. V is TRBV10-3 and J is TRBJ2-5; D gene ambiguous. CDR1 is ENHRY, CDR2 SYGVKD, per germline. Trimming shortened V by 3 bases and J by 4 bases, and 3 bases separated the two germline ends. The CDR3 covers 11 residues. In DNA, the CDR3 is TGTGCCATCAGTGACGGAGAGACCCAGTACTTC. This sequence encodes CAISDGETQYF.

This chain uses TRBV2 with TRBJ2-7, with 9 nucleotides matching TRBD2. J was trimmed by 0 bases and V by 7 bases; bases with no gene match: 7. Germline loops: CDR1 SNHLY, CDR2 FYNNEI. The CDR3 consists of 15 residues. CDR3 residues: CASTLGGGVSYEQYF. CDR3 bases: TGTGCCAGCACCCTAGGCGGGGGGGTCTCCTACGAGCAGTACTTC.

The V gene is TRBV5-4, the J gene TRBJ2-7, with 8 bases aligning to TRBD2. J lost 2 bases, V lost 2 bases, and 6 bases had no gene match. Germline V gene lookup returns CDR1 SGHNT and CDR2 YYREEE (reference sequence). The CDR3 sequence is 15 residues long. As DNA, the CDR3 is TGTGCCAGCAGCTTACAGCGGGGGCCCCCCTACGAGCAGTACTTC. Translated, it gives CASSLQRGPPYEQYF. The full variable domain, with the rest looked up from reference TRBV5-4 and TRBJ2-7, is ETGVTQSPTHLIKTRGQQVTLRCSSQSGHNTVSWYQQALGQGPQFIFQYYREEENGRGNFPPRFSGLQFPNYSSELNVNALELDDSALYLCASSLQRGPPYEQYFGPGTRLTVT.

This chain joins TRBV18 and TRBJ1-2, with 9 bases identical to TRBD1. This CDR3 is built from 16 residues. CDR1 is KGHSH and CDR2 is LQKENI in the germline V gene. With 8 bases clipped from V and 3 bases from J, the junction kept 13 bases outside the gene matches. This chain's CDR3 is CASASPTGGLYYGYTF. CDR3 nucleotides: TGTGCCAGCGCGTCCCCGACAGGGGGACTCTACTATGGCTACACCTTC.

The chain carries TRBV7-3 and TRBJ2-1, with D perhaps TRBD2 (6 bases). There are 15 residues in the CDR3. The ends were cut back, 5 bases at V and 2 bases at J, with 13 bases in the middle. Germline CDR1 and CDR2: SGHTA and FQGTGA. The CDR3 sequence: CASSPGGLPYNEQFF. DNA for the CDR3: TGTGCCAGCAGCCCTGGGGGACTGCCCTACAATGAGCAGTTCTTC.

This chain connects TRBV4-3 to TRBJ1-1; 8 nucleotides line up with TRBD1. CDR1 LGHNA and CDR2 YSLEER come from the germline V gene. This CDR3 contains 15 residues. With 5 bases clipped from V and 0 bases from J, the junction kept 5 bases outside the gene matches. CDR3 sequence: CASSSQTGVNTEAFF. The CDR3 DNA sequence: TGCGCCAGCAGCTCCCAGACAGGGGTGAACACTGAAGCTTTCTTT.

V gene TRBV19 combines with J gene TRBJ2-1; 12 bases fit TRBD2. This CDR3 contains 16 residues. The germline CDR1 and CDR2 sequences are LNHDA and SQIVND (reference sequence). V lost 10 bases and J lost 4; bases outside the gene matches: 11. CDR3 amino acids: CATRASGRETYNEQFF. As DNA, the CDR3 is TGTGCCACCCGGGCTAGCGGGAGGGAAACTTACAATGAGCAGTTCTTC.

V is TRBV27 and J is TRBJ2-7; 9 nucleotides align to TRBD2. With V trimmed by 5 bases and J by 2 bases, 4 bases remained unmatched. The CDR3 runs 14 residues. Germline loops: CDR1 MNHEY, CDR2 SMNVEV (reference sequence). The CDR3 is CASSTREGPYEQYF. CDR3 nucleotide sequence: TGTGCCAGCAGTACGCGGGAGGGCCCCTACGAGCAGTACTTC.

This clone appeared a few times. The chain uses TRBV7-2 and TRBJ2-5; TRBD2 aligns across 11 bases. This CDR3 has 16 amino acids. V lost 5 bases to trimming and J lost 1 base; unmatched junction nucleotides: 6. The germline V gene encodes CDR1 SGHTA and CDR2 FQGNSA. Written as DNA, the CDR3 is TGTGCCAGCAGCCCCGGACTAGCGGGTATCCAAGAGACCCAGTACTTC. Protein product: CASSPGLAGIQETQYF. Filled out from reference TRBV7-2 and TRBJ2-5, the complete variable domain reads GAGVSQSPSNKVTEKGKDVELRCDPISGHTALYWYRQSLGQGLEFLIYFQGNSAPDKSGLPSDRFSAERTGGSVSTLTIQRTQQEDSAVYLCASSPGLAGIQETQYFGPGTRLLVL.

This rearrangement joins TRBV18 to TRBJ2-5; D uncertain. Germline V gives CDR1 KGHSH, CDR2 LQKENI. This CDR3 comprises 13 residues. The V end was cut by 5 bases, the J end by 4 bases, with 11 bases between. CDR3 region: CASSTSGRETQYF. CDR3 bases: TGTGCCAGCTCAACCTCTGGGCGAGAGACCCAGTACTTC.

The chain joins TRBV3-1 (or the pseudogene TRBV3-2) to TRBJ1-2; D is unresolved. The ends were cut back, 4 bases at V and 4 bases at J, with 4 bases in the middle. The CDR3 covers 11 residues. The germline gives CDR1 LGHDT, CDR2 YNNKEL (reference sequence). The CDR3 loop reads CASSPGYGYTF. The CDR3 DNA reads as TGTGCCAGCAGCCCGGGCTATGGCTACACCTTC.

This clone occurred once. This chain uses TRBV9 with TRBJ1-2; D perhaps matches TRBD1 (6 bases). Trimming shortened V by 3 bases and J by 8 bases, and 14 bases separated the two germline ends. From germline, CDR1 is SGDLS and CDR2 YYNGEE. The CDR3 totals 13 residues. In DNA, the CDR3 is TGTGCCAGCAGCGCACAAGTGACAGGCGGCTACACCTTC. Protein sequence: CASSAQVTGGYTF.

The rearrangement uses TRBV7-9 and TRBJ2-7, with TRBD1 as a possible D gene (5 bases). CDR1 is SEHNR, CDR2 FQNEAQ, per germline (reference sequence). The CDR3 extends over 14 amino acids. V shed 5 bases and J shed 2 bases, with 13 bases lying between them. The CDR3 loop is CASSPRQSTYEQYF. Here the CDR3 DNA reads TGTGCCAGCAGCCCTCGACAGTCGACCTACGAGCAGTACTTC.

Only a few counts were recorded for this clone. The chain uses TRBV15 and TRBJ1-4, with unresolved D. This CDR3 comprises 14 residues. Germline-derived CDR1 and CDR2 are LNHNV and YYDKDF (reference sequence). The ends were cut back, 0 bases at V and 7 bases at J, with 9 bases in the middle. CDR3 residues: CATSRDGESEKLFF. For the CDR3, the DNA is TGTGCCACCAGCAGAGATGGGGAGAGTGAAAAACTGTTTTTT.